One sample yielded the 11 T cell receptor beta chains listed below, sequenced in a study of blood T cell repertoires in COVID-19. Assay: immunoSEQ multiplex PCR; the TCRdb copy retains only in-frame clones and omits some. This table holds about 140,000 clones, around 80% found once. The specimen was peripheral blood. These receptors were collected from a man aged 70-80 years who had recovered from COVID-19.

The rearrangement joins TRBV5-1 to TRBJ1-1, with a tentative D call TRBD1 (5 bases). Looked up from germline, CDR1 is SGHRS and CDR2 is YFSETQ. The CDR3 sequence is 14 residues long. V shed 4 bases and J shed 3 bases, with 13 bases lying between them. The CDR3 DNA is TGCGCCAGCAGCCCGGGACTCTCGGACACTGAAGCTTTCTTT. Protein product: CASSPGLSDTEAFF. Full variable domain (rest looked up from reference TRBV5-1 and TRBJ1-1): KAGVTQTPRYLIKTRGQQVTLSCSPISGHRSVSWYQQTPGQGLQFLFEYFSETQRNKGNFPGRFSGRQFSNSRSEMNVSTLELGDSALYLCASSPGLSDTEAFFGQGTRLTVV.

The chain is built from TRBV7-9 and TRBJ2-7; 7 bases are a match to TRBD2. V lost 2 bases, J lost 5 bases, and 3 bases stayed unmatched. Per the germline V gene, CDR1 is SEHNR and CDR2 is FQNEAQ (reference sequence). The CDR3 sequence is 13 residues long. The CDR3 DNA reads as TGTGCCAGCAGCTTACGGGGGGAGAACGAGCAGTACTTC. It translates to CASSLRGENEQYF.

This chain uses TRBV6-5 with TRBJ1-1; TRBD1 matches at 7 bases. With 4 bases clipped from V and 3 bases from J, the junction kept 5 bases outside the gene matches. Germline V gene data show CDR1 as MNHEY and CDR2 as SVGAGI. The CDR3 sequence is 14 residues long. The CDR3 loop reads CASSSGTAYTEAFF. The DNA for the CDR3 is TGTGCCAGCAGTTCCGGGACAGCCTACACTGAAGCTTTCTTT.

The V and J genes are TRBV4-1 and TRBJ2-1; the D gene is possibly TRBD1 (6 bases). The CDR3 runs 16 residues. Between the trimmed V and J ends, which lost 3 bases and 4 bases, there was a span of 16 bases. Germline-derived CDR1 and CDR2 are MGHRA and YSYEKL. The CDR3 bases are TGCGCCAGCAGCCAGGACACCGGGACAAGATACAATGAGCAGTTCTTC. It encodes CASSQDTGTRYNEQFF.

This sequence joins TRBV18 and TRBJ1-6; the D is unclear. The CDR3 is 15 residues long. The ends were cut back, 2 bases at V and 17 bases at J, with 22 bases in the middle. Germline V gene lookup returns CDR1 KGHSH and CDR2 LQKENI. The CDR3 protein is CASSPSGEAAPKVHF. In DNA form, the CDR3 reads TGTGCCAGCTCACCAAGCGGTGAAGCAGCCCCGAAAGTCCACTTT.

This chain connects TRBV11-2 to TRBJ2-1; D is possibly TRBD2 (5 bases). From germline, CDR1 is SGHAT and CDR2 FQNNGV. The CDR3 runs to 12 residues. V shed 3 bases and J shed 7 bases, with 7 bases lying between them. The CDR3: CASSFGGNEQFF. The CDR3 nucleotides are TGTGCCAGCAGCTTTGGCGGGAATGAGCAGTTCTTC. The full variable domain, completed using reference TRBV11-2 and TRBJ2-1, is EAGVAQSPRYKIIEKRQSVAFWCNPISGHATLYWYQQILGQGPKLLIQFQNNGVVDDSQLPKDRFSAERLKGVDSTLKIQPAKLEDSAVYLCASSFGGNEQFFGPGTRLTVL.

The CDR3, as DNA: TGCGCCAGCAGCCAAGAGGTAGCATCTGGGGCCAACGTCCTGACTTTC. Encoded protein: CASSQEVASGANVLTF. V is TRBV4-1 and J is TRBJ2-6, with D unresolved. Germline V gives CDR1 MGHRA, CDR2 YSYEKL. The V end was cut by 0 bases, the J end by 1 base, with 7 bases between. The CDR3 runs to 16 residues.

This chain uses TRBV28 with TRBJ2-1, with TRBD1 as a possible D gene (6 bases). The germline V gene encodes CDR1 MDHEN and CDR2 SYDVKM. Trimming took 5 bases from V and 10 from J, leaving 18 bases between them. This CDR3 is 14 amino acids long. The CDR3 protein is CASSRGDRIGEQFF. CDR3 DNA: TGTGCCAGCAGTCGCGGCGACAGGATAGGGGAGCAGTTCTTC.

This chain joins TRBV7-2 and TRBJ2-1; 11 bases align to TRBD2. The length of the CDR3 is 19 residues. The germline CDR1 and CDR2 sequences are SGHTA and FQGNSA. Trimming removed 4 bases from V and 1 base from J; junction bases left unmatched: 12. The CDR3 loop reads CASSYKGTLAGGSYNEQFF. The CDR3 coding sequence is TGTGCCAGCAGCTATAAGGGGACGCTAGCGGGAGGATCCTACAATGAGCAGTTCTTC.

CDR3 in amino acids: CASSSGLSIHEQYF. The DNA of the CDR3 is TGTGCCAGCAGTTCTGGACTCAGCATTCACGAGCAGTACTTC. V usage is TRBV27 and J usage is TRBJ2-7, with D possibly TRBD2 on 5 matching bases. Germline CDR1 is MNHEY and CDR2 is SMNVEV (reference sequence). This CDR3 comprises 14 residues. The ends were cut back, 4 bases at V and 5 bases at J, with 15 bases in the middle.

The rearrangement joins TRBV7-8 to TRBJ2-5; 12 bases fit TRBD1. Trimming at V came to 8 bases and at J to 4 bases, leaving 20 bases not matched to a gene. The CDR3 is 19 amino acids. In germline, CDR1 is SGHVS, CDR2 FQNEAQ. In DNA, the CDR3 is TGTGCCAGCGGCACCGGGACAGGGGGCAAAGATGGGTTCGGAGAGACCCAGTACTTC. This codes for CASGTGTGGKDGFGETQYF.